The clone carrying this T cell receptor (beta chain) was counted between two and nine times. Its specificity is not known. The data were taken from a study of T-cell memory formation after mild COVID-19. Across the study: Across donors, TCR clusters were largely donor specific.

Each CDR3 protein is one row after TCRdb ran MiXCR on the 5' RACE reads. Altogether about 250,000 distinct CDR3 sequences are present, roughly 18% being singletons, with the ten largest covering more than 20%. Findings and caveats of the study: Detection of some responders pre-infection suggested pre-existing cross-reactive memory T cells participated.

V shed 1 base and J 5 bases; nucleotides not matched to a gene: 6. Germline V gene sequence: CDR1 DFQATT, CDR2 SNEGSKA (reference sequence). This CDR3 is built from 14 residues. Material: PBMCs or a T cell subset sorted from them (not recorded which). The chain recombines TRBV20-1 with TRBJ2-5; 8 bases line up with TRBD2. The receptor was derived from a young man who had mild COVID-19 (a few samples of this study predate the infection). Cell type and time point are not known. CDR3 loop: CSARGRGGLETQYF. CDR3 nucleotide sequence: TGCAGTGCTAGAGGACGGGGGGGCCTCGAGACCCAGTACTTC.